The subject of this entry is one T cell receptor (beta chain). What antigen it recognizes has not been identified. Base qualities are not recorded, but no much larger clone differs from it by a single base. Using the deep immunoSEQ assay, TCR CDR3 regions were amplified from genomic DNA by multiplex PCR. For each cell subset, the extracted genomic DNA was distributed evenly across all wells of several immunoSEQ 96-well plates, and each plate served as one replicate. Each replicate PCR for sorted subsets received around 200 ng genomic DNA, equal to about 30,000 T cell genomes. Purified libraries were measured with a Qubit 3.0 fluorometer, size-checked on a Bioanalyzer 2100, and measured again with the KAPA Library Quantification kit. Each immunoSEQ 96-well plate was sequenced on its own single-read 150-cycle Illumina NextSeq 550 flow cell. The paper's processing steps were these. The immunoSEQ output contained only junctional sequences without quality scores, so filtering could not match that applied to full-length reads. To assign V/J genes and CDR3, sequences were annotated using PyIR, a Python wrapper for IgBLAST v1.9, with IMGT germline references. Any read was removed if the V/J assignment was weak (E-value above 1e-6), the CDR3 was missing, or the read contained stop codons, out-of-frame junctions, or ambiguous translated residues. V3J clonotypes were defined by identical inferred V gene, J gene, and CDR3 amino acid sequence. To compute the percentage overlap between repertoires, the number of shared unique clonotypes was divided by the size of the smaller repertoire. RTK rarefaction, the Chao1 estimator, and Recon v2.1 estimates of unobserved clonotypes were used to assess repertoire richness. For all TCRbeta clonotypes obtained by the gDNA method from a handful of donors, generation probabilities were computed with OLGA. TCRdb's version of the immuneACCESS table is confined to in-frame rearrangements and falls short of the full clone set. An unresolved V gene accounts for under half of the shortfall where checked; the remainder is of unknown origin. The DNA gave D and trimming, while V, J and clone size come from that table. This sample gives fewer than 700,000 clones in total; approximately 95% of them show up just once. Approximately 0.11% of the sample rests with the top ten.

CD8 naive samples consisted of CD45RO-negative cells that were positively selected for CCR7, yielding a CD45RA+CCR7+ population without TemRA cells. Healthy HIV-negative adults with no recently reported acute infections or vaccinations were included as donors. All donors were Caucasian adults living in Nashville, Tennessee, USA. After blood collection by leukapheresis, PBMCs were isolated using Ficoll-Histopaque density gradient centrifugation and then cryopreserved in the vapor phase of liquid nitrogen. Analytical flow cytometry was used to check the purity and quantity of every magnetically sorted T cell population. Genomic DNA was isolated from every sorted fraction and measured by UV absorbance on a Nanodrop 2000c. These data belong to a study of shared clonotypes between healthy human individuals (TCRdb year 2020). For the wider study: Three men and a couple of women, aged 18 to 49 years, made up the cohort. The study deeply sequenced blood TCR repertoires of several healthy adults to estimate repertoire size and the extent of clonotype sharing between individuals. Per donor, leukapheresis produced somewhere between about 0.9 and 9.5 billion PBMCs. For each donor, three plates each were used for CD4 naive and CD4 memory, two plates were used for CD8 naive, and one plate was used for CD8 memory. Libraries were prepared and TCR repertoires were sequenced by different laboratories using diverse techniques, in order to increase sequencing depth and limit assay-specific biases.

The CDR3 starts with the cysteine, ends with the phenylalanine, and has 14 residues. Solely the CDR3 DNA is kept, with 42 bases framed from the first base. Trimming at the junction amounts to 0 bases on V and 5 bases on J, and the germline ends lie 10 bases apart. The germline V gene specifies SGHVS as CDR1 and FNYEAQ as CDR2. Overall study outcomes, separate from this receptor: Across a few donors, about 5% of naive CD4, roughly 3.5% of naive CD8, 2.3% of memory CD4, and roughly 0.4% of memory CD8 clonotypes were shared. The genetic and exposure-history diversity represented was limited by the small number of donors. Sampling was restricted to blood, and TCR repertoires in tissue are likely to differ from TCR repertoires in blood. Even with the large sequencing depth, rarefaction of the sorted-subset datasets indicated that sequencing was incomplete. Larger estimated clonotype richness was generally found for naive subsets than for memory subsets. Pairwise subsampling indicated that sequencing depth was expected to affect the degree of clonotype sharing among donors. Compared with non-shared clonotypes, the clonotypes found in all four sorted-subset donors had higher generation probabilities.

Sequenced input: naive CD8+ T cells sorted from blood. Interpreted using the paper, the cell subset or site label stands for: CD45RA+CCR7+. The TCR originated in a woman aged 25-40 years in good health. Here the chain combines TRBV7-6 and TRBJ1-1; TRBD1 is possibly the D segment (6 matching bases). The nucleotide sequence reads TGTGCCAGCAGCTTAGCAGGGGGGGAGACTGAAGCTTTCTTT. This gives the protein CASSLAGGETEAFF.